This TCR beta chain was found in a study of neoadjuvant anti-PD-1 for oral cavity cancer. Across the whole study: Patients mostly received three to four biweekly nivolumab doses at 3 mg/kg before surgery. Study conclusions and caveats: After neoadjuvant nivolumab, PBMC T cell clonality was significantly higher in non-responders than responders.

Turning to this clone: The antigen is unknown.

V gave up 0 bases and J gave up 7 bases, with 12 bases separating them. The CDR3 extends over 14 amino acids. Looked up from germline, CDR1 is MRHNA and CDR2 is SNTAGT. Six replicates per PBMC sample, mostly from 480 ng of genomic DNA. Measured with immunoSEQ multiplex PCR; TCRdb has only the in-frame clones, and not every one. The data show almost 7,000 clones, around 72% seen once. The sample here was PBMCs, taken before nivolumab (anti-PD-1) treatment. J is TRBJ1-2 and V is TRBV6-4, with a weak D call TRBD1 (6 bases). This sequence originates from a person aged 40 to 85 with oral cavity squamous cell carcinoma. This chain's CDR3 is CASSDSSGASGYTF. The DNA of the CDR3 is TGTGCCAGCAGTGACTCGTCAGGGGCCAGTGGCTACACCTTC.